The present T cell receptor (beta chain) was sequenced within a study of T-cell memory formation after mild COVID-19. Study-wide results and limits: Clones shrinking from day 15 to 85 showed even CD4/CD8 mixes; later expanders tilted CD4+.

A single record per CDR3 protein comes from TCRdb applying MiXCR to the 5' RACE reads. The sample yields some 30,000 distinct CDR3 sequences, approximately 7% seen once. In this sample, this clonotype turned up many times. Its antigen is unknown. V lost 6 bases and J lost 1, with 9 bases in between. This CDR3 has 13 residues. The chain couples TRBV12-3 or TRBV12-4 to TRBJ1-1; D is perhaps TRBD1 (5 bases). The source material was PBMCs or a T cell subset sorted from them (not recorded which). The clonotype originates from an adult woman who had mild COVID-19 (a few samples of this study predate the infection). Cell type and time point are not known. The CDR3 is CASRLTENTEAFF. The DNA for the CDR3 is TGTGCCAGCAGGCTGACAGAGAACACTGAAGCTTTCTTT.